This TCR beta chain was recovered during a study of blood T cell repertoires in COVID-19. Study background: There were acute and convalescent COVID-19 samples, and they came from the United States, Italy and Spain. Nucleic acid was either cDNA or gDNA, and it came from T cells, B-cell-depleted T cells, or PBMCs.

The authors' processing: Estimation of nucleated cell counts relied on the amplification of reference gene primers. This table comes from immunoSEQ multiplex PCR, and its TCRdb copy is limited to in-frame clones, with some not included. That table furnishes V, J and clone size, whereas the DNA furnished D and trimming. The sample records tens of thousands of clones, 65% to 90% being singletons. This CDR3 is 17 amino acids long. Germline CDR1 reads LGHNA; CDR2 reads YSLEER. Trimming at V came to 1 base and at J to 7 bases, leaving 7 bases not matched to a gene. This TCR derives from a man older than 75 with acute or convalescent COVID-19. Sequenced sample: peripheral blood. V gene TRBV4-3 combines with J gene TRBJ1-6, with 10 positions matching TRBD1. The CDR3 region is CASSQATGGAGNSPLHF. CDR3 bases: TGCGCCAGCAGCCAAGCGACAGGGGGCGCGGGAAATTCACCCCTCCACTTT.